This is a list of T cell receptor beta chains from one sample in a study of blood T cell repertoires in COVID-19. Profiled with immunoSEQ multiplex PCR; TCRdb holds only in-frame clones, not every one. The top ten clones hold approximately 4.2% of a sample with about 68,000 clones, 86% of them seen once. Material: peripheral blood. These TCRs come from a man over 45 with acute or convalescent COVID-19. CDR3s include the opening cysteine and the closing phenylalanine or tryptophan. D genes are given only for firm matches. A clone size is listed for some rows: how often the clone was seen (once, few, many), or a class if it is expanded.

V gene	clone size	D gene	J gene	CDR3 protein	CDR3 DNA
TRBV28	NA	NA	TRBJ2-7	CASSLSGGTYEQYF	TGTGCCAGCAGTTTATCCGGCGGAACCTACGAGCAGTACTTC
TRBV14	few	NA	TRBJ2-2	CASSQEGRGLFF	TGTGCCAGCAGCCAAGAAGGTCGCGGGCTGTTTTTT
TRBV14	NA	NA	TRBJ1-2	CASSQRYAWGYTF	TGTGCCAGCAGTCAGCGCTACGCTTGGGGCTACACCTTC
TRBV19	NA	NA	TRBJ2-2	CASSILAGVGGELFF	TGTGCCAGTAGTATCTTGGCAGGGGTTGGCGGGGAGCTGTTTTTT
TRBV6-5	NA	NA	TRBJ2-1	CASSSALRGSYNEQFF	TGTGCCAGCAGTTCGGCTCTTCGAGGCTCCTACAATGAGCAGTTCTTC
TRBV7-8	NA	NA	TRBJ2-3	CASSAGSTDTQYF	TGTGCCAGTAGTGCAGGTAGCACAGATACGCAGTATTTT
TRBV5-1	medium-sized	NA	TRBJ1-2	CASSLVRGHEYGYTF	TGCGCCAGCAGCTTGGTACGGGGTCATGAATATGGCTACACCTTC
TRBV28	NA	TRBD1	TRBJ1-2	CASSTGQGAYGYTF	TGTGCCAGCAGCACCGGACAGGGGGCCTATGGCTACACCTTC
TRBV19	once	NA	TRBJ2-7	CASSLSGARDEQYF	TGTGCCAGTAGTCTCTCAGGGGCCCGGGACGAGCAGTACTTC
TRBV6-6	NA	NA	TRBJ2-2	CASSYSSGSMSGELFF	TGTGCCAGCAGTTACTCCTCAGGCTCAATGTCCGGGGAGCTGTTTTTT
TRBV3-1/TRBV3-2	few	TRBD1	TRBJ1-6	CASSLGGQNSPLHF	TGTGCCAGCAGCCTCGGGGGACAGAATTCACCCCTCCACTTT
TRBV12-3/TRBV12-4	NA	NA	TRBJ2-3	CASFLGGSDTQYF	TGTGCCAGCTTCCTAGGGGGTTCAGATACGCAGTATTTT
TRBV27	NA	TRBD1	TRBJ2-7	CASSLKVGDSFSYEQYF	TGTGCCAGCAGTTTAAAAGTTGGGGACAGCTTCTCCTACGAGCAGTACTTC
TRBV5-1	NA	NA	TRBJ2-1	CASSLWGGSNEQFF	TGCGCCAGCAGTCTCTGGGGGGGCTCCAATGAGCAGTTCTTC
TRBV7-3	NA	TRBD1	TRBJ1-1	CASSPQGGTSGAFF	TGTGCCAGCAGCCCCCAGGGGGGCACAAGCGGTGCTTTCTTT
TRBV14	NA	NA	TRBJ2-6	CASSVGSSGANVLTF	TGTGCCAGCAGCGTGGGGAGCTCTGGGGCCAACGTCCTGACTTTC
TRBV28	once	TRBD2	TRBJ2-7	CASRSATSGYEQYF	TGTGCCAGCAGGTCCGCGACTAGCGGGTACGAGCAGTACTTC
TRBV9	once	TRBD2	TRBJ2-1	CASSARTSGSFVEQFF	TGTGCCAGCAGCGCCCGAACTAGCGGGAGCTTCGTTGAGCAGTTCTTC
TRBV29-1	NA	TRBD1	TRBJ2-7	CSVRDRGVYEQYF	TGCAGCGTCCGGGACAGGGGTGTCTACGAGCAGTACTTC
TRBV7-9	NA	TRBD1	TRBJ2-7	CASSLIQGGMHLYEQYF	TGTGCCAGCAGTCTTATACAGGGGGGAATGCACCTCTACGAGCAGTACTTC
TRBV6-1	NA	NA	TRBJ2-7	CASSEWGSSYEQYF	TGTGCCAGCAGTGAATGGGGCAGTTCCTACGAGCAGTACTTC
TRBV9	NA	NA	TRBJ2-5	CASSVGWAGTQYF	TGTGCCAGCAGCGTAGGTTGGGCCGGGACCCAGTACTTC
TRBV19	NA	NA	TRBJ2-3	CASRQGTDTQYF	TGTGCCAGTAGGCAGGGCACAGATACGCAGTATTTT
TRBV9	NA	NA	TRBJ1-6	CASSAVDSYNSPLHF	TGTGCCAGCAGCGCCGTAGACAGTTATAATTCACCCCTCCACTTT
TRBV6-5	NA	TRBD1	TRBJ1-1	CASSYRTGGDTEAFF	TGTGCCAGCAGTTACCGAACAGGGGGGGACACTGAAGCTTTCTTT